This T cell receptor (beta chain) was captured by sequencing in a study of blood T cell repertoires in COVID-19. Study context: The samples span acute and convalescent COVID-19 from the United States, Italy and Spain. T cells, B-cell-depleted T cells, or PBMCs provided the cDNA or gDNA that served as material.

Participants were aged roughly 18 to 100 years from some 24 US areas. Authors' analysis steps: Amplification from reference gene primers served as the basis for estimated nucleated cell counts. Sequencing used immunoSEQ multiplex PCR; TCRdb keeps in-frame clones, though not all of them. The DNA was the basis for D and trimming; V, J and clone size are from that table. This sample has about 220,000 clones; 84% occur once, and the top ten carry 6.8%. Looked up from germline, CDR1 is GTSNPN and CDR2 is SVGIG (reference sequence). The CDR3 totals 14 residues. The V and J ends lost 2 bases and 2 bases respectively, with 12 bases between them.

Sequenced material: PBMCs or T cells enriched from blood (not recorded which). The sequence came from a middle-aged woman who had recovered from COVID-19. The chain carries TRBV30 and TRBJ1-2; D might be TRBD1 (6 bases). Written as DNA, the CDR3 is TGTGCCTGGAGTCGGGGAGGGACAAACTATGGCTACACCTTC. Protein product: CAWSRGGTNYGYTF.